The rows below give T cell receptor beta chains drawn from one sample of a study of shared clonotypes between healthy human individuals. TCRdb's copy holds only in-frame clones and misses some; the assay was immunoSEQ multiplex PCR. The repertoire has around 95,000 clones, roughly two thirds of them found once; the top ten carry about 48%. The material sequenced was memory CD8+ T cells sorted from blood. The source of these receptors is a young man in good health. The CDR3 runs from the conserved cysteine through the conserved F or W. The D gene is left open where the match is weak. Some rows have no size entry. The others give once, few or many, or a class for an expanded clone.

D gene,J gene,V gene,clone size,CDR3 protein,CDR3 DNA
NA,TRBJ2-6,TRBV9,NA,CASSVGDVPGNVLTF,TGTGCCAGCAGCGTAGGAGACGTACCCGGCAACGTCCTGACTTTC
TRBD2,TRBJ2-2,TRBV7-9,NA,CASSLPLREFAGELFF,TGTGCCAGCAGCTTACCCCTGCGGGAGTTTGCCGGGGAGCTGTTTTTT
TRBD1,TRBJ2-7,TRBV25-1,NA,CASSESGGTYEQYF,TGTGCCAGCAGTGAATCAGGGGGCACCTACGAGCAGTACTTC
TRBD2,TRBJ2-1,TRBV25-1,once,CASSERTSGTYNEQFF,TGTGCCAGCAGCGAAAGGACTAGCGGGACCTACAATGAGCAGTTCTTC
TRBD1,TRBJ2-3,TRBV10-3,few,CAISEGQGKNTDTQYF,TGTGCCATCAGTGAGGGACAGGGAAAAAACACAGATACGCAGTATTTT
NA,TRBJ2-6,TRBV19,NA,CASSRNPQFPGANVLTF,TGTGCCAGTAGTAGGAACCCACAGTTTCCTGGGGCCAACGTCCTGACTTTC
NA,TRBJ2-5,TRBV15,NA,CATRTGPFQETQYF,TGTGCCACCAGGACGGGGCCCTTCCAAGAGACCCAGTACTTC
NA,TRBJ2-7,TRBV4-2,NA,CASSLTGLSSYEQYF,TGTGCCAGCAGCCTTACGGGCCTTAGCTCCTACGAGCAGTACTTC
TRBD2,TRBJ2-1,TRBV4-1,NA,CASKLTSGADNEQFF,TGCGCCAGCAAACTGACTAGCGGGGCGGACAATGAGCAGTTCTTC
NA,TRBJ2-5,TRBV4-1,medium-sized,CASSQQETQYF,TGCGCCAGCAGCCAGCAAGAGACCCAGTACTTC
NA,TRBJ2-7,TRBV28,NA,CASSNRREQYF,TGTGCCAGCAGCAATAGGAGGGAGCAGTACTTC
TRBD2,TRBJ2-4,TRBV25-1,once,CASRPGTSGKNIQYF,TGTGCCAGCAGACCCGGGACTAGCGGGAAAAACATTCAGTACTTC
TRBD1,TRBJ2-7,TRBV6-4,NA,CASSDPPGTAYEQYF,TGTGCCAGCAGTGACCCACCGGGGACAGCCTACGAGCAGTACTTC
NA,TRBJ1-6,TRBV6-4,NA,CASSDSNNSPLHF,TGTGCCAGCAGTGACTCGAATAATTCACCCCTCCACTTT
NA,TRBJ2-3,TRBV5-4,NA,CASSLGRHLNTDTQYF,TGTGCCAGCAGCTTAGGTCGACACCTCAACACAGATACGCAGTATTTT
NA,TRBJ2-1,TRBV20-1,NA,CSATGQSEQFF,TGCAGTGCAACAGGCCAAAGTGAGCAGTTCTTC
NA,TRBJ1-5,TRBV7-9,once,CASSKEGSHQPQHF,TGTGCCAGCAGCAAGGAGGGGAGCCATCAGCCCCAGCATTTT
NA,TRBJ2-1,TRBV10-3,NA,CAISESPSGVEQFF,TGTGCCATCAGTGAGTCGCCCAGCGGTGTGGAGCAGTTCTTC
NA,TRBJ1-2,TRBV29-1,NA,CSVVPARGKFYGYTF,TGCAGCGTTGTGCCGGCCAGGGGAAAGTTCTATGGCTACACCTTC
TRBD2,TRBJ2-1,TRBV7-8,few,CASSLVLAGGPFNEQFF,TGTGCCAGCAGCTTAGTTTTAGCGGGAGGCCCTTTCAATGAGCAGTTCTTC
NA,TRBJ2-3,TRBV25-1,NA,CASSALTDTQYF,TGTGCCAGCAGTGCCCTCACAGATACGCAGTATTTT
NA,TRBJ2-5,TRBV27,NA,CASSLSVAHLKETQYF,TGTGCCAGCAGTTTATCGGTCGCGCATCTCAAAGAGACCCAGTACTTC
TRBD2,TRBJ2-3,TRBV19,NA,CASSPGTSGTDTQYF,TGTGCCAGTAGTCCCGGGACTAGCGGCACAGATACGCAGTATTTT
TRBD2,TRBJ2-1,TRBV6-4,NA,CASSDYGTSGRFLSSYNEQFF,TGTGCCAGCAGTGACTACGGGACTAGCGGGAGATTTCTTTCGTCCTACAATGAGCAGTTCTTC
NA,TRBJ2-3,TRBV25-1,once,CASSTVDYTDTQYF,TGTGCCAGCAGTACGGTGGATTACACAGATACGCAGTATTTT
NA,TRBJ2-7,TRBV14,NA,CASSHWDHYEQYF,TGTGCCAGCAGCCACTGGGACCACTACGAGCAGTACTTC
NA,TRBJ2-2,TRBV9,few,CASSPGQPNTGELFF,TGTGCCAGCAGCCCTGGGCAGCCGAACACCGGGGAGCTGTTTTTT
NA,TRBJ2-5,TRBV7-6,NA,CASSPYFIAEGETQYF,TGTGCCAGCAGCCCTTACTTCATAGCGGAGGGAGAGACCCAGTACTTC
NA,TRBJ2-3,TRBV6-4,NA,CASSAQGRGTDTQYF,TGTGCCAGCAGCGCCCAGGGTCGGGGCACAGATACGCAGTATTTT
NA,TRBJ1-5,TRBV27,once,CASSFQGPNQPQHF,TGTGCCAGCAGTTTTCAGGGGCCCAATCAGCCCCAGCATTTT
NA,TRBJ1-1,TRBV6-1,NA,CASSEQVTVMNTEAFF,TGTGCCAGCAGTGAACAAGTGACGGTTATGAACACTGAAGCTTTCTTT
TRBD1,TRBJ2-1,TRBV30,NA,CAWSVGTGHNEQFF,TGTGCCTGGAGTGTGGGGACAGGGCACAATGAGCAGTTCTTC
NA,TRBJ2-7,TRBV4-1,once,CASSQDRGYEQYF,TGCGCCAGCAGCCAAGACAGGGGCTACGAGCAGTACTTC
NA,TRBJ2-1,TRBV6-6,NA,CASRGDGSYNEQFF,TGTGCCAGCAGAGGAGACGGGTCCTACAATGAGCAGTTCTTC
NA,TRBJ2-1,TRBV7-6,NA,CASRRLFSSGDNEQFF,TGTGCCAGCAGACGATTGTTTTCGAGCGGTGACAATGAGCAGTTCTTC
NA,TRBJ2-2,TRBV9,NA,CASSAGSRTGELFF,TGTGCCAGCAGCGCAGGGAGTCGGACCGGGGAGCTGTTTTTT
NA,TRBJ1-4,TRBV29-1,many,CSVVSGASQLFF,TGCAGCGTTGTTTCGGGGGCTAGTCAACTGTTTTTT
TRBD2,TRBJ2-1,TRBV7-2,NA,CASSLGILASGSYNEQFF,TGTGCCAGCAGCTTAGGGATTTTGGCTAGCGGTTCCTACAATGAGCAGTTCTTC
NA,TRBJ1-5,TRBV7-9,few,CASSSGANQPQHF,TGTGCCAGCAGCTCAGGGGCCAATCAGCCCCAGCATTTT
NA,TRBJ2-1,TRBV27,NA,CASTANTGGGYNEQFF,TGTGCCAGCACTGCAAATACAGGGGGAGGGTACAATGAGCAGTTCTTC
TRBD1,TRBJ2-3,TRBV29-1,NA,CSVERTGGEGDTQYF,TGCAGCGTTGAGCGGACAGGGGGCGAAGGAGATACGCAGTATTTT
NA,TRBJ1-2,TRBV10-3,NA,CAISEQANYGYTF,TGTGCCATCAGTGAACAGGCTAACTATGGCTACACCTTC
TRBD2,TRBJ2-3,TRBV4-1,few,CASSQEGVAGGPDTDTQYF,TGCGCCAGCAGCCAAGAAGGGGTAGCGGGAGGGCCGGACACAGATACGCAGTATTTT
NA,TRBJ2-3,TRBV7-3,NA,CASSPRRTALSTDTQYF,TGTGCCAGCAGCCCGCGACGGACAGCGTTGAGCACAGATACGCAGTATTTT
NA,TRBJ2-3,TRBV4-1,NA,CASSQTSGPEQYF,TGCGCCAGCAGCCAAACCTCTGGCCCTGAGCAGTATTTT
NA,TRBJ2-7,TRBV10-2,many,CASSGPVDNYEQYF,TGCGCCAGCAGTGGGCCAGTCGACAACTACGAGCAGTACTTC